These 11 T cell receptor beta chains share one sample of origin, sequenced in a study of T cell responses to AZD1222 COVID-19 vaccine. The assay was immunoSEQ multiplex PCR, and TCRdb's table has in-frame clones only and misses some. The sample lists 100,000 to 150,000 clones; roughly 88% were seen once. Sequenced here: peripheral blood, sampled on day 0 of AZD1222 vaccination. The receptors derive from an adult in good health.

The chain joins TRBV21-1 to TRBJ2-2; the table gives TRBD2 as D, unverified against the DNA. TRBV21-1 is deemed a pseudogene. The CDR3 has 17 residues. In DNA form, the CDR3 reads TGTGCCAGCAGCAAGGCTAGCGGGAGACGGGACACCGGGGAGCTGTTTTTT. Its translation: CASSKASGRRDTGELFF.

This clone has a single count. This sequence joins TRBV7-9 and TRBJ1-2; D is perhaps TRBD1 (5 bases). CDR3 length: 15 residues. With 2 bases removed from V and 6 bases from J, the gap between germline ends came to 16 bases. In germline, CDR1 is SEHNR, CDR2 FQNEAQ (reference sequence). As DNA, the CDR3 is TGTGCCAGCAGCTTAATGGGACGGCGGGAAGATGGCTACACCTTC. It encodes CASSLMGRREDGYTF. Supplemented by reference TRBV7-9 and TRBJ1-2, the full variable domain reads DTGVSQNPRHKITKRGQNVTFRCDPISEHNRLYWYRQTLGQGPEFLTYFQNEAQLEKSRLLSDRFSAERPKGSFSTLEIQRTEQGDSAMYLCASSLMGRREDGYTFGSGTRLTVV.

V usage is TRBV7-9 and J usage is TRBJ1-5; a possible D gene is TRBD1 (5 bases). CDR1 and CDR2 (germline): SEHNR, FQNEAQ (reference sequence). The CDR3 consists of 13 residues. The V and J ends lost 2 bases and 8 bases respectively, with 10 bases between them. The CDR3 bases are TGTGCCAGCAGCTTATCGGCGGGGGAGCCCCAGCATTTT. It codes for CASSLSAGEPQHF.

This CDR3 reads CASSEGITDTSTDTQYF. CDR3 DNA: TGTGCCAGCAGTGAAGGTATCACGGACACTAGCACAGATACGCAGTATTTT. V usage is TRBV6-1 and J usage is TRBJ2-3, with a tentative D call TRBD1 (5 bases). CDR1 is MNHNS and CDR2 is SASEGT in the germline V gene. Trimming pared 1 base from V and 0 bases from J, leaving 14 bases between. The CDR3 runs 17 residues.

This clone showed up just once. This chain joins TRBV4-2 and TRBJ2-4, with 10 bases aligning to TRBD2. Germline-derived CDR1 and CDR2 are LGHNA and YNFKEQ. V lost 0 bases to trimming and J lost 2 bases; unmatched junction nucleotides: 13. The CDR3 is 20 residues long. The CDR3 region is CASSQDDPAGGPPTKNIQYF. The CDR3 DNA reads as TGTGCCAGCAGCCAAGATGATCCAGCGGGGGGGCCGCCGACCAAAAACATTCAGTACTTC.

This rearrangement joins TRBV18 to TRBJ1-4, with 8 bases aligning to TRBD1. The CDR3 contains 14 residues. Germline lookup yields CDR1 KGHSH and CDR2 LQKENI. The V gene end was trimmed by 3 bases and the J gene end by 8 bases; junction bases not matched to a gene: 5. CDR3 loop: CASSPKDRDEKLFF. The CDR3 DNA sequence: TGTGCCAGCTCACCTAAGGACAGGGACGAAAAACTGTTTTTT.

The genes are TRBV9 and TRBJ1-5, with D perhaps matching TRBD1 (5 bases). V was pared by 0 bases and J by 2 bases, with 9 bases between. In germline, CDR1 is SGDLS, CDR2 YYNGEE. This CDR3 is built from 15 residues. This CDR3 reads CASSVGGMRNQPQHF. The CDR3 DNA is TGTGCCAGCAGCGTAGGGGGGATGCGCAATCAGCCCCAGCATTTT.

V is TRBV5-1 and J is TRBJ2-7; 12 positions agree with TRBD2. V lost 3 bases to trimming and J lost 2 bases; unmatched junction nucleotides: 6. The CDR3 is 16 residues long. Germline CDR1 reads SGHRS; CDR2 reads YFSETQ. The CDR3 nucleotides are TGCGCCAGCAGCTATACTCTAGCGGGGGGGACCTACGAGCAGTACTTC. Its protein product is CASSYTLAGGTYEQYF.

The chain couples TRBV4-2 to TRBJ2-1, with D possibly being TRBD2 (7 bases). With 6 bases removed from V and 4 bases from J, the gap between germline ends came to 16 bases. The CDR3 has 15 residues. The germline V gene has CDR1 LGHNA and CDR2 YNFKEQ. The CDR3, as DNA: TGTGCCAGCAGGTCCCTAGCGGACAGATACAATGAGCAGTTCTTC. Translation gives CASRSLADRYNEQFF.

This clone was recorded only once. The gene calls are TRBV28 and TRBJ1-1, with D tentatively TRBD1 (5 bases). The CDR3 loop spans 13 amino acids. Germline V lookup: CDR1 MDHEN, CDR2 SYDVKM. CDR3 bases: TGTGCTGCCGGGGTCAGGGCGGGGACTGAAGCTTTCTTT. Protein sequence: CAAGVRAGTEAFF.

Regarding this clone: At the DNA level, this CDR3 is encoded by other sequences in the same sample as well. V gene TRBV5-1 combines with J gene TRBJ2-3; D gene ambiguous. Germline CDR1 reads SGHRS; CDR2 reads YFSETQ. CDR3 length equals 11 residues. V was cut by 1 base and J by 5 bases, with 2 bases left in between. The CDR3 sequence: CASSLRDTQYF. The CDR3 region has the DNA TGCGCCAGCAGCTTGCGAGATACGCAGTATTTT.